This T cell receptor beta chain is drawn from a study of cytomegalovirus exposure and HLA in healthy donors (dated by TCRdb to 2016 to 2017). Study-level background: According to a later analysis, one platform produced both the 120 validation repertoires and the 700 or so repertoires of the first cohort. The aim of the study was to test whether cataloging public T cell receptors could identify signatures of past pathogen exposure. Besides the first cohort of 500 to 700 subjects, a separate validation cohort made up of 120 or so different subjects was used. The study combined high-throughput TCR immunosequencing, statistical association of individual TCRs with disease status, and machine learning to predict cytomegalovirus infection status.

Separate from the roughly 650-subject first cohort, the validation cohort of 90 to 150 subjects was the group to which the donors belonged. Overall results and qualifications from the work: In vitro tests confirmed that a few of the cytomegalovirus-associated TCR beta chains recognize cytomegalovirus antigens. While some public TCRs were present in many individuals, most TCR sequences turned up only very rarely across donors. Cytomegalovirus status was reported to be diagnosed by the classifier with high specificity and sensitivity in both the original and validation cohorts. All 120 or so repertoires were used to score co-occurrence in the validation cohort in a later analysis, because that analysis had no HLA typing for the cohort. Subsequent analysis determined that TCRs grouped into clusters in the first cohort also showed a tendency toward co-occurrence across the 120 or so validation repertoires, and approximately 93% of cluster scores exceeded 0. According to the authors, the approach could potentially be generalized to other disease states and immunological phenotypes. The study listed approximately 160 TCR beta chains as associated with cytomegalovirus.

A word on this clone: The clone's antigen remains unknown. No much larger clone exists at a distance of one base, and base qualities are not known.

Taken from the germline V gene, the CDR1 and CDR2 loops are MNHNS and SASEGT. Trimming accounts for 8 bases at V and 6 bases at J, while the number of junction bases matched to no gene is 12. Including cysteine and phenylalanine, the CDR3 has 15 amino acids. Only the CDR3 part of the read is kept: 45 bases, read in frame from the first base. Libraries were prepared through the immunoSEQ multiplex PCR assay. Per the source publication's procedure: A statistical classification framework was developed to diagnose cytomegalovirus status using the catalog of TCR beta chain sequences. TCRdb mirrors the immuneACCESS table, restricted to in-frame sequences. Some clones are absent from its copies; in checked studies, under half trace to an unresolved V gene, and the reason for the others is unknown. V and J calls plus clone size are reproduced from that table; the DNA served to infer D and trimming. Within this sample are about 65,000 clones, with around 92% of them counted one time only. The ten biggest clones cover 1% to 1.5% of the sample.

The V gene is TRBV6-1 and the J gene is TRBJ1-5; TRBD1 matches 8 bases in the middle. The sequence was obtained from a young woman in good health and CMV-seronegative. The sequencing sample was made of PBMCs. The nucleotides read TGTGCCAGCGCCCCTGTGACAGGGGATGGTCAGCCCCAGCATTTT. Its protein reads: CASAPVTGDGQPQHF.